This TCR beta chain was recorded in a study of cytomegalovirus exposure and HLA in healthy donors. Researchers ran the PCR with 60 Vbeta and 13 Jbeta primers. In the study's own analysis: Approximately 86 million unique TCR beta chains, some 9.9 million shared, were counted in a later analysis. Method: immunoSEQ multiplex PCR; TCRdb's copy keeps in-frame clones and lacks some. V and J calls and clone size are given by that table; D and trimming were obtained from the DNA. The data contain about 170,000 clones, around 80% of them seen just once; the ten biggest clones take up around 4.3%. This CDR3 region has 20 residues. Germline V gene lookup returns CDR1 GTSNPN and CDR2 SVGIG (reference sequence). J was trimmed by 5 bases and V by 3 bases; bases with no gene match: 22.

The sequenced sample consisted of PBMCs. This clonotype originated in a woman in her forties or fifties in good health and CMV-seropositive. The chain recombines TRBV30 with TRBJ1-6; 7 bases line up with TRBD1. The CDR3 coding sequence is TGTGCCTGGAGCAGAGGACACAGGGGAATGAATAAGGCTGATAATTCACCCCTCCACTTT. Residues: CAWSRGHRGMNKADNSPLHF.